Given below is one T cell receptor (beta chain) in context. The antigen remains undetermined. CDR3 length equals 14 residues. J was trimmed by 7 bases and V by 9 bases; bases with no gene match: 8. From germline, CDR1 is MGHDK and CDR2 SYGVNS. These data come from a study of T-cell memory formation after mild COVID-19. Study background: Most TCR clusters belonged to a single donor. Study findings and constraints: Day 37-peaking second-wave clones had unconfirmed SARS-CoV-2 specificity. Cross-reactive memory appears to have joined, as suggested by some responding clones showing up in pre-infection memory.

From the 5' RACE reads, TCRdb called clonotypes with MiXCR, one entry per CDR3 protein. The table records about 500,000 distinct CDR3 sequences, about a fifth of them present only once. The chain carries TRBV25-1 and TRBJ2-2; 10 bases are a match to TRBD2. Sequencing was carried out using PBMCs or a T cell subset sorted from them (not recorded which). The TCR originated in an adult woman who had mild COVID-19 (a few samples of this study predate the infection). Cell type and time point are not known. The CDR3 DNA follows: TGTGCCAGGACTTCTAGCGGGGGAAGCGGGGAGCTGTTTTTT. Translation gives CARTSSGGSGELFF.